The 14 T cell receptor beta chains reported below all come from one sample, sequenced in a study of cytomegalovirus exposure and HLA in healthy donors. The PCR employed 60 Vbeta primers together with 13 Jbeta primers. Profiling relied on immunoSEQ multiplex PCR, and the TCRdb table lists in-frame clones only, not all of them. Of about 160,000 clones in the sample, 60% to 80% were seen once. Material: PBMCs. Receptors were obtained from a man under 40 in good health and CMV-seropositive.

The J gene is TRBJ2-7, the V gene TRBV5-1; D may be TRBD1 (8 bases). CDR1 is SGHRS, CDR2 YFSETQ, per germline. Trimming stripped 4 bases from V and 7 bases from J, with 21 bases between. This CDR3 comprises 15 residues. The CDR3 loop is CASSLTTGGAGEQYF. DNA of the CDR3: TGCGCCAGCAGCCTCACTACAGGGGGGGCGGGGGAGCAGTACTTC.

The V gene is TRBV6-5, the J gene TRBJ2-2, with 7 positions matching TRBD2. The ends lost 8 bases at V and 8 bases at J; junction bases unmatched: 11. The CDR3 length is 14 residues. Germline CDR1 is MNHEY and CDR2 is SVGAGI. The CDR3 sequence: CASDHLPGGGELFF. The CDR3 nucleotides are TGTGCCAGCGACCATCTGCCGGGGGGTGGGGAGCTGTTTTTT.

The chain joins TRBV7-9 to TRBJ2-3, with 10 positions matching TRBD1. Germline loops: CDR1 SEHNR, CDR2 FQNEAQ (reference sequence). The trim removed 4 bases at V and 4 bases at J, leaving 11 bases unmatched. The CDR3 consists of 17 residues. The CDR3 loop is CASSSLGQGKSPDTQYF. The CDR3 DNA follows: TGTGCCAGCAGCTCCCTGGGACAGGGGAAATCGCCAGATACGCAGTATTTT.

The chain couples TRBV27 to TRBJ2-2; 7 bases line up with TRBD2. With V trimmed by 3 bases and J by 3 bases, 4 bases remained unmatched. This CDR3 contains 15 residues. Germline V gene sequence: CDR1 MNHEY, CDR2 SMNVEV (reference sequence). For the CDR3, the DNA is TGTGCCAGCAGTTTGGCTAGCGGTCACACCGGGGAGCTGTTTTTT. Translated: CASSLASGHTGELFF.

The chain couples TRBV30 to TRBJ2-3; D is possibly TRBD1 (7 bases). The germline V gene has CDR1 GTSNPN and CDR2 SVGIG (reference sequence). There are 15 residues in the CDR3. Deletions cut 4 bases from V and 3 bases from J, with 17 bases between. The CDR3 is CAWTIGGGTTDTQYF. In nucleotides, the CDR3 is TGTGCCTGGACTATAGGAGGGGGCACGACAGATACGCAGTATTTT.

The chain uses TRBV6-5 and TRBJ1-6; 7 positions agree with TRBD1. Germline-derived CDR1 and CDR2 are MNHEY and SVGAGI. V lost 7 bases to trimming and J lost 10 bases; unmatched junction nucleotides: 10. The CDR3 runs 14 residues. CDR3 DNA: TGTGCCAGCACCCACAGAGGGGGCGGGTCACCCCTCCACTTT. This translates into CASTHRGGGSPLHF.

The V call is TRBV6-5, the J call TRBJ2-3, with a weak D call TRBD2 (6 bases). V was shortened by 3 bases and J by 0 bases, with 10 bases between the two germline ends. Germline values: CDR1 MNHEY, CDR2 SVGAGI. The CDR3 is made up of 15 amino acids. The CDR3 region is CASSYGGGSTDTQYF. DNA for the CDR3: TGTGCCAGCAGTTATGGTGGGGGGAGCACAGATACGCAGTATTTT.

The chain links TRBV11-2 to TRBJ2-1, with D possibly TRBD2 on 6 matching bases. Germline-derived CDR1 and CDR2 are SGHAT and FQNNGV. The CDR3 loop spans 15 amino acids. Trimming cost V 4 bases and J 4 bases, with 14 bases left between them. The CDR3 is CASSSWRDGYNEQFF. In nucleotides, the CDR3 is TGTGCCAGCAGCTCGTGGCGGGACGGATACAATGAGCAGTTCTTC. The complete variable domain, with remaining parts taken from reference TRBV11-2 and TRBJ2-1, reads EAGVAQSPRYKIIEKRQSVAFWCNPISGHATLYWYQQILGQGPKLLIQFQNNGVVDDSQLPKDRFSAERLKGVDSTLKIQPAKLEDSAVYLCASSSWRDGYNEQFFGPGTRLTVL.

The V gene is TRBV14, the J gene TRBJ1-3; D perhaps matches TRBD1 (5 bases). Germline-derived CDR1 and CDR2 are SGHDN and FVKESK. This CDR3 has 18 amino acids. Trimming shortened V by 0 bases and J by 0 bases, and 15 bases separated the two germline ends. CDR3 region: CASSQDWQGPLSGNTIYF. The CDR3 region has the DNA TGTGCCAGCAGCCAAGATTGGCAGGGCCCCCTCTCTGGAAACACCATATATTTT.

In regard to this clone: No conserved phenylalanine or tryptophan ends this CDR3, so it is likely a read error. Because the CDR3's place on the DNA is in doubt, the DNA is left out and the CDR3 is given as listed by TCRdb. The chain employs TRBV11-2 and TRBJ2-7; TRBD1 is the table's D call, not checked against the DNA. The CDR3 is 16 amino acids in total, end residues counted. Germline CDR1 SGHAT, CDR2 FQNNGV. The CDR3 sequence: CASSRPAGQGAGPASA.

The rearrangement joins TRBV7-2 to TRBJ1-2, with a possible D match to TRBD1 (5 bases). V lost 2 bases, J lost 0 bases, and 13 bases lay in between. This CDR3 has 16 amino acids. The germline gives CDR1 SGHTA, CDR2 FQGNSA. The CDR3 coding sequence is TGTGCCAGCAGCTTAACCCTGGGACTTTCTAACTATGGCTACACCTTC. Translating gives CASSLTLGLSNYGYTF. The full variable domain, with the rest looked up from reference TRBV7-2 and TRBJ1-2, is GAGVSQSPSNKVTEKGKDVELRCDPISGHTALYWYRQSLGQGLEFLIYFQGNSAPDKSGLPSDRFSAERTGGSVSTLTIQRTQQEDSAVYLCASSLTLGLSNYGYTFGSGTRLTVV.

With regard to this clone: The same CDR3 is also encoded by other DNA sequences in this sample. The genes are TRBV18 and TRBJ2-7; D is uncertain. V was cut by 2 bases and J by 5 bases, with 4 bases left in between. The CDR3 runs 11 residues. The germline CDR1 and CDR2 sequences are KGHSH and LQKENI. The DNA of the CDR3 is TGTGCCAGCTCACCAGGGCACGAGCAGTACTTC. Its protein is CASSPGHEQYF.

In DNA form, the CDR3 reads TGTGCCAGCAGTTCTAGGGAGATGAACACTGAAGCTTTCTTT. Residues: CASSSREMNTEAFF. The chain combines TRBV27 with TRBJ1-1; D not certain. Germline V lookup: CDR1 MNHEY, CDR2 SMNVEV (reference sequence). Trimming shortened V by 4 bases and J by 0 bases, and 9 bases separated the two germline ends. This CDR3 is 14 amino acids long.

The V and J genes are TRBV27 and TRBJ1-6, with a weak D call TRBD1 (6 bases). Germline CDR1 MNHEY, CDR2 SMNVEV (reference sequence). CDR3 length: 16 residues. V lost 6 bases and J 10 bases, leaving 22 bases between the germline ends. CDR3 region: CASSLGSQQGGSPLHF. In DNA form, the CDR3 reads TGTGCCAGCAGCCTAGGATCACAACAGGGTGGGTCACCCCTCCACTTT.